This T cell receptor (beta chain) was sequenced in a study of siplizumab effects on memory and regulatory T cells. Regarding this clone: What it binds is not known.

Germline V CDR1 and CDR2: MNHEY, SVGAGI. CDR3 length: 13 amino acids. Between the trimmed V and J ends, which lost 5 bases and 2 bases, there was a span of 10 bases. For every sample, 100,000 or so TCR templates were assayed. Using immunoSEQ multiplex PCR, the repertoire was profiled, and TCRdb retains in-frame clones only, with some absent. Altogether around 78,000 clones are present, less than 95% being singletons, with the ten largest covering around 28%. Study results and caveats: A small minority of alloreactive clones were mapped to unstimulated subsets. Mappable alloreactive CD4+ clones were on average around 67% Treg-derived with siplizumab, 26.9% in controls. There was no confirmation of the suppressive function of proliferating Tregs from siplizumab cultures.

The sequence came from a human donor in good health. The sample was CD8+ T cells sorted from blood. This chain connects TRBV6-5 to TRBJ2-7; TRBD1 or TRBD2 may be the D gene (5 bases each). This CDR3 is CASSGTVTYEQYF. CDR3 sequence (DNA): TGTGCCAGCAGTGGGACGGTAACCTACGAGCAGTACTTC.